The present TCR beta chain was sequenced within a study of blood T cell repertoires in COVID-19. The CDR3 is 14 residues long. With 3 bases removed from V and 7 bases from J, the gap between germline ends came to 15 bases. Germline values: CDR1 SGHVS, CDR2 FNYEAQ. Authors' data handling: Reference gene primer amplification in the assay estimated nucleated cell counts. The repertoire was sequenced with immunoSEQ multiplex PCR; TCRdb's copy has only in-frame clones and lacks some. V and J calls plus clone size are reproduced from that table; the DNA served to infer D and trimming. The sample shows about 170,000 clones, 65% to 80% of them seen only once.

Sequenced: PBMCs or T cells enriched from blood (not recorded which). The clonotype originates from a woman in her 70s in a cohort exposed to, infected with or recovered from COVID-19 (not recorded which). J is TRBJ1-2 and V is TRBV7-6, with D possibly being TRBD1 (6 bases). The CDR3 sequence is CASSLAMGASGYTF. The CDR3 nucleotides are TGTGCCAGCAGCTTGGCAATGGGGGCCTCTGGCTACACCTTC. Full variable domain (missing parts from reference TRBV7-6 and TRBJ1-2): GAGVSQSPRYKVTKRGQDVALRCDPISGHVSLYWYRQALGQGPEFLTYFNYEAQQDKSGLPNDRFSAERPEGSISTLTIQRTEQRDSAMYRCASSLAMGASGYTFGSGTRLTVV.